This T cell receptor beta chain emerged from a study of blood T cell repertoires in COVID-19. This clone was counted a single time. TCRdb's copy holds only in-frame clones and misses some; the assay was immunoSEQ multiplex PCR. The repertoire holds some 530,000 clones, with about 88% as singletons. Germline CDR1 SGHAT, CDR2 FQNNGV. Deletions cut 6 bases from V and 6 bases from J, with 17 bases between. The CDR3 length is 15 residues. What was sequenced was PBMCs or T cells enriched from blood (not recorded which). The chain carries TRBV11-2 and TRBJ1-4; D possibly corresponds to TRBD1 (6 bases). This TCR was sampled from a woman in her sixties who had recovered from COVID-19. CDR3 sequence: CASRLRPRGDEKLFF. The CDR3, as DNA: TGTGCCAGCAGACTCAGGCCCAGGGGAGATGAAAAACTGTTTTTT.